What follows are 4 T cell receptor beta chains derived from one specimen sequenced in a study of blood T cell repertoires in COVID-19. Assay: immunoSEQ multiplex PCR; the TCRdb copy retains only in-frame clones and omits some. The profile shows roughly 250,000 clones, roughly 79% of them singletons. Sample: peripheral blood. These receptors all come from an elderly woman with acute or convalescent COVID-19.

J is TRBJ2-2 and V is TRBV5-1, with a weak D call TRBD2 (7 bases). V was trimmed by 2 bases and J by 0 bases, leaving 17 bases between them. This CDR3 is 18 amino acids long. The germline CDR1 and CDR2 sequences are SGHRS and YFSETQ. In DNA, the CDR3 is TGCGCCAGCAGCTTTCACCGGGAGGACAGCCCGAACACCGGGGAGCTGTTTTTT. It yields the protein CASSFHREDSPNTGELFF.

This CDR3 reads CASRATGGRTEAFF. For the CDR3, the DNA is TGCGCCAGCAGGGCGACAGGGGGTCGCACTGAAGCTTTCTTT. The chain has TRBV5-1 and TRBJ1-1; TRBD1 matches at 9 bases. Germline V gives CDR1 SGHRS, CDR2 YFSETQ. CDR3 length: 14 residues. J lost 4 bases, V lost 5 bases, and 6 bases had no gene match. Together with reference TRBV5-1 and TRBJ1-1, the CDR3 gives the full variable domain: KAGVTQTPRYLIKTRGQQVTLSCSPISGHRSVSWYQQTPGQGLQFLFEYFSETQRNKGNFPGRFSGRQFSNSRSEMNVSTLELGDSALYLCASRATGGRTEAFFGQGTRLTVV.

The chain has TRBV7-2 and TRBJ2-3; D unclear. The CDR3 runs 13 residues. The germline CDR1 and CDR2 sequences are SGHTA and FQGNSA. Trimming left V 5 bases short and J 4 bases short, with 10 bases between. The CDR3 protein is CASSRNRADTQYF. CDR3 nucleotides: TGTGCCAGCAGCCGAAACCGAGCAGATACGCAGTATTTT.

The CDR3 loop is CASSRGLGSGAGGERSYEQYF. The DNA of the CDR3 is TGTGCCAGCAGCAGGGGGTTAGGATCCGGAGCGGGAGGGGAACGCTCCTACGAGCAGTACTTC. The rearrangement joins TRBV7-9 to TRBJ2-7; TRBD2 matches 10 bases. V lost 5 bases to trimming and J lost 0 bases; unmatched junction nucleotides: 22. This CDR3 comprises 21 residues. In germline, CDR1 is SEHNR, CDR2 FQNEAQ (reference sequence).